This is a list of T cell receptor beta chains from one sample in a study of Ad26.COV2.S vaccination and SARS-CoV-2 variants. The repertoire was sequenced with immunoSEQ multiplex PCR; TCRdb's copy has only in-frame clones and lacks some. The sample lists more than 400,000 clones, less than 95% occurring once. Sequencing was performed on peripheral blood, taken in a trial of Ad26.COV2.S vaccine versus placebo. These receptor sequences come from a person aged 18-65 years who received the Ad26.COV2.S COVID-19 vaccine or a placebo. Each CDR3 is given with its conserved first and last residue. A D gene is named only where the DNA matches it firmly. Expanded clones are given a class, and other clones once, few, many or no size at all.

TRBJ2-1 | - | 15 | TRBD1 | TRBV7-3 | TGTGCCAGCAGCCCGGACAGGGGCTCCTACAATGAGCAGTTCTTC | CASSPDRGSYNEQFF
TRBJ2-3 | once | 13 | - | TRBV15 | TGTGCCACCAACGTTGGGGGCACAGATACGCAGTATTTT | CATNVGGTDTQYF
TRBJ2-2 | - | 15 | - | TRBV5-1 | TGCGCCAGCAGCCCCCGGAAGAGCCCCACCGGGGAGCTGTTTTTT | CASSPRKSPTGELFF
TRBJ2-7 | - | 14 | TRBD1 | TRBV30 | TGTGCCTGGAGTGCAGGGGGAGTAGCCTACGAGCAGTACTTC | CAWSAGGVAYEQYF
TRBJ2-7 | - | 13 | - | TRBV14 | TGTGCCAGCAGCCAAGACAGAAGGTACGAGCAGTACTTC | CASSQDRRYEQYF
TRBJ1-6 | - | 14 | - | TRBV19 | TGTGCCAGTAGTATATCGGGCCCGAATTCACCCCTCCACTTT | CASSISGPNSPLHF
TRBJ2-7 | - | 14 | TRBD2 | TRBV11-2 | TGTGCCAGCAGCTTACTAGCGGTTAGCTACGAGCAGTACTTC | CASSLLAVSYEQYF
TRBJ2-3 | few | 12 | - | TRBV19 | TGTGCCAGTAGGCAAAGCACAGATACGCAGTATTTT | CASRQSTDTQYF
TRBJ2-2 | - | 15 | TRBD1 | TRBV10-3 | TGTGCCATCAGTATGGGACAGAAGAACACCGGGGAGCTGTTTTTT | CAISMGQKNTGELFF
TRBJ2-7 | - | 15 | - | TRBV13 | TGTGCCAGCAGCTCCGGGGCGGTAGGCTCCTACGAGCAGTACTTC | CASSSGAVGSYEQYF
TRBJ1-2 | - | 12 | - | TRBV6-2/TRBV6-3 | TGTGCCAGCAGTTACGAGGGAACCCGGTCTTCCTTC | CASSYEGTRSSF
TRBJ1-2 | - | 13 | - | TRBV6-5 | TGTGCCAGCAGGCCAGGAGCAACCGGAGGCTACACCTTC | CASRPGATGGYTF
TRBJ2-5 | - | 12 | - | TRBV5-1 | TGCGCCAGCAGCTTGGGAGAGGAGACCCAGTACTTC | CASSLGEETQYF
TRBJ2-7 | - | 15 | TRBD1 | TRBV7-2 | TGTGCCAGCAGCCGCTTTGGGACAGGGAGGTTCGAGCAGTACTTC | CASSRFGTGRFEQYF
TRBJ2-1 | - | 15 | - | TRBV7-3 | TGTGCCAGCAGCGGCGGGGGCAGCTCCTACAATGAGCAGTTCTTC | CASSGGGSSYNEQFF
TRBJ1-5 | - | 15 | - | TRBV5-5 | TGTGCCAGCAGCTTCGGGCAGGGGAGGAATCAGCCCCAGCATTTT | CASSFGQGRNQPQHF
TRBJ2-7 | - | 11 | - | TRBV20-1 | TGCAGTGCTAGAACCGGCTACGAGCAGTACTTC | CSARTGYEQYF
TRBJ1-5 | - | 14 | - | TRBV6-5 | TGTGCCAGCAGTAGATGGACAGCTGATCAGCCCCAGCATTTT | CASSRWTADQPQHF
TRBJ2-7 | - | 15 | TRBD1 | TRBV7-9 | TGTGCCAGCAGCTCACCAGGGGGCCCAGTCTACGAGCAGTACTTC | CASSSPGGPVYEQYF
TRBJ1-4 | - | 16 | - | TRBV4-1 | TGCGCCAGCAGCCAAGTCGGAGGGATGGTGAATGAAAAACTGTTTTTT | CASSQVGGMVNEKLFF
TRBJ2-7 | - | 16 | - | TRBV28 | TGTGCCAGCAGCACGTATTGGACCGGAAGCTCCTACGAGCAGTACTTC | CASSTYWTGSSYEQYF
TRBJ2-1 | - | 16 | - | TRBV5-6 | TGTGCCAGCAGCTTTTGGGACTCCTCGTTATACAATGAGCAGTTCTTC | CASSFWDSSLYNEQFF
TRBJ2-2 | - | 15 | TRBD1 | TRBV15 | TGTGCCACCAGCGAACCGGGACAGAGGGCCGGGGAGCTGTTTTTT | CATSEPGQRAGELFF
TRBJ2-2 | once | 14 | TRBD1 | TRBV25-1 | TGTGCCAGGGAGACAGGGCCGAACACCGGGGAGCTGTTTTTT | CARETGPNTGELFF
TRBJ2-1 | - | 16 | - | TRBV20-1 | TGCAGTGCGAGTAAACTAGGGGTAGGAAGAGGCAATGAGCAGTTCTTC | CSASKLGVGRGNEQFF
TRBJ1-5 | - | 12 | - | TRBV12-3/TRBV12-4 | TGTGCCAGCAGTCCCAAACAGGGAGGGAGGCATTTT | CASSPKQGGRHF
TRBJ2-3 | - | 16 | - | TRBV6-5 | TGTGCCAGCAGTTTACTTGGATCCTCTAGCACAGATACGCAGTATTTT | CASSLLGSSSTDTQYF
TRBJ2-1 | - | 15 | TRBD2 | TRBV9 | TGTGCCAGCAGCGTATTTTCTAGCGGGAACAATGAGCAGTTCTTC | CASSVFSSGNNEQFF
TRBJ2-7 | - | 14 | - | TRBV27 | TGTGCCAGCGGGTCAGTCAGCGGGTACTACGAGCAGTACTTC | CASGSVSGYYEQYF
TRBJ2-6 | - | 15 | - | TRBV11-3 | TGTGCCAGCAGCCCAGGTCCGTCGGGGGCCAACGTCCTGACTTTC | CASSPGPSGANVLTF
TRBJ2-1 | - | 16 | TRBD2 | TRBV6-5 | TGTGCCAGCAGTTACTCGTCTAGCGGGATGAGCAATGAGCAGTTCTTC | CASSYSSSGMSNEQFF
TRBJ2-1 | - | 15 | - | TRBV4-3 | TGCGCCAGCAGCCCCGGCAGGGCGGCGTACAATGAGCAGTTCTTC | CASSPGRAAYNEQFF
TRBJ1-6 | - | 15 | - | TRBV15 | TGTGCCACCAGCAGAGGAGGTCAGGGACCCTTCCCCCTCCACTTT | CATSRGGQGPFPLHF
TRBJ2-1 | - | 15 | TRBD2 | TRBV18 | TGTGCCAGCTCACCACTAGCGGGAGAGGATAATGAGCAGTTCTTC | CASSPLAGEDNEQFF
TRBJ2-2 | - | 15 | TRBD1 | TRBV6-2/TRBV6-3 | TGTGCCAGCAGTCCGGACAGGGGGGTGACCGGGGAGCTGTTTTTT | CASSPDRGVTGELFF
TRBJ1-2 | - | 14 | TRBD1 | TRBV28 | TGTGCCAGCAGCCCCGGGACAGGGGTCTATGGCTACACCTTC | CASSPGTGVYGYTF
TRBJ1-5 | - | 16 | TRBD1 | TRBV2 | TGTGCCAGCAGTGGCCCGGGACAGGGTTTAGGTCAGCCCCAGCATTTT | CASSGPGQGLGQPQHF
TRBJ2-2 | - | 15 | - | TRBV7-2 | TGTGCCAGCAGCTCTATTACAGCCAACACCGGGGAGCTGTTTTTT | CASSSITANTGELFF
TRBJ2-1 | - | 14 | TRBD2 | TRBV5-1 | TGCGCCAGCAGCTTTCGGACTAGCGTATATGAGCAGTTCTTC | CASSFRTSVYEQFF
TRBJ2-1 | - | 15 | TRBD2 | TRBV5-8 | TGTGCCAGCAGCTTTATGACTAGCGGGATGGTTGAGCAGTTCTTC | CASSFMTSGMVEQFF
TRBJ2-7 | once | 13 | - | TRBV19 | TGTGCCAGTAGTCGTCAGCATACTTACGAGCAGTACTTC | CASSRQHTYEQYF
TRBJ2-2 | - | 16 | TRBD2 | TRBV7-3 | TGTGCCAGCAGCTTAATGGGACTAGGTGGTTCCGGGGAGCTGTTTTTT | CASSLMGLGGSGELFF
TRBJ2-3 | few | 15 | - | TRBV27 | TGTGCCAGCAGCAAACTAGGCCGACGCACAGATACGCAGTATTTT | CASSKLGRRTDTQYF
TRBJ2-2 | - | 14 | - | TRBV5-4 | TGTGCCAGCAGCTTACAGGGTTTTACCGGGGAGCTGTTTTTT | CASSLQGFTGELFF
TRBJ1-1 | - | 14 | - | TRBV5-8 | TGTGCCAGCAGCCTGACAGATCTGAACACTGAAGCTTTCTTT | CASSLTDLNTEAFF
TRBJ2-5 | - | 15 | TRBD1 | TRBV2 | TGTGCCACAGACGGGGACAGGGGAGACCAAGAGACCCAGTACTTC | CATDGDRGDQETQYF
TRBJ2-1 | few | 17 | - | TRBV6-2/TRBV6-3 | TGTGCCAGCAGTCCCCTACGGGACGTGAGCTCCTACAATGAGCAGTTCTTC | CASSPLRDVSSYNEQFF
TRBJ2-7 | - | 14 | TRBD2 | TRBV10-3 | TGTGCCATCACGTCCCTAGCGGGAGGTGGCGAGCAGTACTTC | CAITSLAGGGEQYF
TRBJ2-1 | once | 15 | - | TRBV5-1 | TGCGCCAGCAGCCTAAGACTAGGCACCTACAATGAGCAGTTCTTC | CASSLRLGTYNEQFF
TRBJ1-6 | once | 15 | TRBD1 | TRBV7-2 | TGTGCCAGCAGCTTAGAAGGACAGGGGTATTCACCCCTCCACTTT | CASSLEGQGYSPLHF
TRBJ1-5 | - | 15 | - | TRBV28 | TGTGCCAGCAGGGGGATGGCAGGGTCGGGTCAGCCCCAGCATTTT | CASRGMAGSGQPQHF
TRBJ1-3 | - | 15 | - | TRBV4-3 | TGCGCCAGCAGCCAAGATAATGCATTAGGAAACACCATATATTTT | CASSQDNALGNTIYF